These 16 T cell receptor beta chains came from one sample sequenced in a study of T cell responses to AZD1222 COVID-19 vaccine. The repertoire was sequenced with immunoSEQ multiplex PCR; TCRdb's copy has only in-frame clones and lacks some. The sample consists of 100,000 to 150,000 clones, 90% of them appearing once. Sequences were derived from peripheral blood, sampled on day 0 of AZD1222 vaccination. These TCRs come from an adult in good health.

The chain is built from TRBV9 and TRBJ1-6, with D hard to call. V lost 7 bases and J lost 8, with 10 bases in between. The germline CDR1 and CDR2 sequences are SGDLS and YYNGEE. The CDR3 totals 12 residues. The CDR3, as DNA: TGTGCCAGCTCCAGCTCCGATTCACCCCTCCACTTT. It yields the protein CASSSSDSPLHF.

This rearrangement joins TRBV7-3 to TRBJ1-1; D remains ambiguous. Germline assignment: CDR1 SGHTA and CDR2 FQGTGA. Trimming pared 1 base from V and 1 base from J, leaving 7 bases between. CDR3 size: 14 residues. The CDR3 sequence is CASSLNSENTEAFF. The DNA for the CDR3 is TGTGCCAGCAGCTTAAACAGCGAGAACACTGAAGCTTTCTTT.

This clone is a singleton in its sample. The chain carries TRBV28 and TRBJ1-5; no reliable D call. Germline lookup yields CDR1 MDHEN and CDR2 SYDVKM. Trimming cost V 3 bases and J 1 base, with 10 bases left between them. The CDR3 has 15 amino acids. The CDR3 nucleotides read TGTGCCAGCAGTTTTCACGGGATGAGCAATCAGCCCCAGCATTTT. Protein sequence: CASSFHGMSNQPQHF. Variable domain in full (rest from reference TRBV28 and TRBJ1-5): DVKVTQSSRYLVKRTGEKVFLECVQDMDHENMFWYRQDPGLGLRLIYFSYDVKMKEKGDIPEGYSVSREKKERFSLILESASTNQTSMYLCASSFHGMSNQPQHFGDGTRLSIL.

V gene TRBV11-3 combines with J gene TRBJ2-3, with D uncertain. The CDR3 is 13 amino acids. Germline V gene data show CDR1 as SGHNT and CDR2 as YENEEA. Trimming stripped 1 base from V and 5 bases from J, with 7 bases between. In nucleotides, the CDR3 is TGTGCCAGCAGCTTAGGTGCATTAGATACGCAGTATTTT. Its translation is CASSLGALDTQYF.

The CDR3 nucleotides are TGTGCCAGCTCGCTGACGACAGGGGAGACCCAGTACTTC. Encoded protein: CASSLTTGETQYF. The chain links TRBV18 to TRBJ2-5, with 7 bases fitting TRBD1. J gave up 5 bases and V 6 bases, and 6 bases lay outside the gene matches. The germline CDR1 and CDR2 sequences are KGHSH and LQKENI. The CDR3 loop spans 13 amino acids. The complete variable domain, with remaining parts taken from reference TRBV18 and TRBJ2-5, reads NAGVMQNPRHLVRRRGQEARLRCSPMKGHSHVYWYRQLPEEGLKFMVYLQKENIIDESGMPKERFSAEFPKEGPSILRIQQVVRGDSAAYFCASSLTTGETQYFGPGTRLLVL.

Only one count was recorded for this clone. This chain uses TRBV6-2 or TRBV6-3 with TRBJ2-1; no reliable D call. The CDR3 sequence is 13 residues long. V was trimmed by 4 bases and J by 4 bases, leaving 8 bases between them. Germline V lookup: CDR1 MNHEY, CDR2 SVGEGT. In DNA form, the CDR3 reads TGTGCCAGCAGTTCGGAGAGATACAATGAGCAGTTCTTC. As protein: CASSSERYNEQFF.

The V gene is TRBV28, the J gene TRBJ1-1, with 8 bases identical to TRBD1. V trimming: 6 bases; J trimming: 11 bases; junction bases outside the gene matches: 11. The CDR3 consists of 13 residues. Germline assignment: CDR1 MDHEN and CDR2 SYDVKM. Here the CDR3 reads CASSFGQGRDAFF. CDR3 sequence (DNA): TGTGCCAGCAGCTTCGGACAGGGTAGGGATGCTTTCTTT.

The V and J genes are TRBV5-1 and TRBJ2-3; D is perhaps TRBD1 (6 bases). V shed 0 bases and J shed 3 bases, with 11 bases lying between them. The CDR3 is made up of 15 amino acids. Looked up from germline, CDR1 is SGHRS and CDR2 is YFSETQ. The CDR3 here is CASSLGGRGTDTQYF. In DNA form, the CDR3 reads TGCGCCAGCAGCTTGGGAGGCAGGGGAACAGATACGCAGTATTTT.

This clone has just a few counts. Distinct nucleotide sequences in the sample also encode this CDR3. The chain has TRBV28 and TRBJ1-1; no reliable D call. The CDR3 covers 13 residues. Trimming cost V 5 bases and J 2 bases, with 9 bases left between them. Germline V gene data show CDR1 as MDHEN and CDR2 as SYDVKM. The CDR3 DNA follows: TGTGCCAGCAGTCTGGGCAGAAACACTGAAGCTTTCTTT. This encodes CASSLGRNTEAFF.

The V call is TRBV5-1, the J call TRBJ2-3, with D perhaps matching TRBD1 or TRBD2 (5 bases each). Germline CDR1 reads SGHRS; CDR2 reads YFSETQ. V was trimmed by 7 bases and J by 3 bases, leaving 9 bases between them. CDR3 size: 12 residues. The CDR3 bases are TGCGCCAGCTGGGACGGGACAGATACGCAGTATTTT. It encodes CASWDGTDTQYF.

The CDR3 reads CASRRGAGQVASGYTF. CDR3 DNA sequence: TGTGCCAGCAGGAGGGGAGCGGGACAGGTGGCATCTGGCTACACCTTC. V gene TRBV2 combines with J gene TRBJ1-2, with TRBD1 identical over 8 bases. The junction had 16 bases not matched to a gene; V was cut back by 6 bases and J by 7 bases. The CDR3 is 16 residues long. The germline V gene has CDR1 SNHLY and CDR2 FYNNEI.

V usage is TRBV19 and J usage is TRBJ1-3; D not certain. The length of the CDR3 is 12 residues. The germline V gene encodes CDR1 LNHDA and CDR2 SQIVND (reference sequence). V shed 1 base and J shed 4 bases, with 2 bases lying between them. The CDR3 DNA sequence: TGTGCCAGTAGTATAGGAGGAAACACCATATATTTT. It is translated as CASSIGGNTIYF.

The table lists this clone with a count of one. The V gene is TRBV28, the J gene TRBJ2-1, with 11 positions matching TRBD2. Germline V CDR1 and CDR2: MDHEN, SYDVKM. The length of the CDR3 is 18 residues. The V gene end was trimmed by 3 bases and the J gene end by 10 bases; junction bases not matched to a gene: 17. CDR3 DNA sequence: TGTGCCAGCAGTTTTGGGGCTAGCGGGGGGCTAGGATTCGGGGAGCAGTTCTTC. Translated: CASSFGASGGLGFGEQFF.

This rearrangement joins TRBV7-9 to TRBJ1-6, with TRBD1 matching 7 bases. Trimming removed 7 bases from V and 9 bases from J; junction bases left unmatched: 12. This CDR3 spans 15 amino acids. Germline V gene sequence: CDR1 SEHNR, CDR2 FQNEAQ (reference sequence). This chain's CDR3 is CASKSGGPTGSPLHF. CDR3 bases: TGTGCCAGCAAATCAGGGGGTCCTACGGGTTCACCCCTCCACTTT.

J is TRBJ1-2 and V is TRBV5-4; 8 bases agree with TRBD1. V lost 0 bases, J lost 4 bases, and 2 bases stayed unmatched. The CDR3 spans 14 residues. Germline values: CDR1 SGHNT, CDR2 YYREEE (reference sequence). CDR3 region: CASSLGQGTYGYTF. The CDR3 DNA reads as TGTGCCAGCAGCTTGGGACAGGGGACCTATGGCTACACCTTC.

V is TRBV5-5 and J is TRBJ1-1; 7 bases fit TRBD1. CDR3 size: 15 residues. Germline V CDR1 and CDR2: SGHKS, YYEKEE (reference sequence). V lost 1 base, J lost 5 bases, and 8 bases stayed unmatched. The CDR3 is CASSLTDRVGTEAFF. The CDR3 DNA sequence: TGTGCCAGCAGCTTGACCGACAGGGTTGGAACTGAAGCTTTCTTT.